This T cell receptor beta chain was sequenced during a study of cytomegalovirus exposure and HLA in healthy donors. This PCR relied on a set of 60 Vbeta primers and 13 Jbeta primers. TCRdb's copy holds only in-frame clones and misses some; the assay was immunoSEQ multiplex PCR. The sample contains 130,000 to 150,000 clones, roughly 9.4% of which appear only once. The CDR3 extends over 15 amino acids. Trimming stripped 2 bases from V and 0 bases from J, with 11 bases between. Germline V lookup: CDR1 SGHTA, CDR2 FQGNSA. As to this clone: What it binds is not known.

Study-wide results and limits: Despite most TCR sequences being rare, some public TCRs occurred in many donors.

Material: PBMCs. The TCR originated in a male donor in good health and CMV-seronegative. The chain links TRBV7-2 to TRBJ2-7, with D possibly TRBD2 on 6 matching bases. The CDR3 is CASSLTGGASYEQYF. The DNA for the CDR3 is TGTGCCAGCAGCTTAACTGGCGGGGCCTCCTACGAGCAGTACTTC.